The source of this TCR beta chain is a study of T-cell memory formation after mild COVID-19 (dated by TCRdb to 2020 to 2022). About the study as a whole: TCR sequence clusters from the two donors were found to be largely donor specific. In a couple of donors, T-cell clones that expanded and contracted after mild COVID-19 were followed by sequencing TCRalpha and TCRbeta repertoires longitudinally. The cohort was made up of two young adult volunteers, one female and one male, who were previously healthy.

Ficoll-Paque density gradient centrifugation was used to isolate PBMCs. What the authors observed across the whole study: Some responding clones were detected in pre-infection memory, suggesting pre-existing cross-reactive memory T cells joined the SARS-CoV-2 response. Contracting CD4+ clones were located mainly in the CM and EM memory subsets, whereas CD8+ clones were found to be enriched in EMRA. SARS-CoV-2 specificity was not confirmed for the second-wave clones peaking on day 37. Only two mild cases were covered in the study, and larger cohorts including severe cases with pre-infection samples were considered necessary. Clones contracting from day 15 to 85 had balanced CD4/CD8 phenotypes, while a second wave expanding from day 15 to 37 was biased towards CD4+.

This clonotype was recorded many times. What this receptor recognizes is not known. No much larger clonotype is one base removed from it; base qualities were not supplied. Reads for this sample came from an Illumina NovaSeq 6000. TCRalpha and TCRbeta cDNA libraries were constructed by 5'RACE with constant-segment primers, with sample barcodes and unique molecular identifiers being introduced. Trizol reagent was used to extract RNA from every sample. Library amplification was performed in two PCR steps, and a second sample barcode and Illumina TruSeq adapters were introduced in the second step. The libraries were sequenced on an Illumina NovaSeq using 2 x 150 bp paired-end reads. In the paper's pipeline: Demultiplexing of reads and collapsing into UMI-guided consensus sequences were performed with migec v1.2.7. Using mixcr v2.1.11, the UMI consensuses were aligned to TRA and TRB V and J templates and assembled into clonotypes. A clonotype was counted as expanded or contracted only when both edgeR and NoisET called the clonotype significant, with the noise models trained on biological replicates. For edgeR calls, the cutoffs were a false discovery rate-adjusted p below 0.01 and a log2 fold-change threshold of 1. As an exploratory analysis of dynamics, max-normalized trajectories of the 1000 most abundant clonotypes were examined with PCA combined with hierarchical clustering. The CD4 or CD8 phenotype of responding clones was assigned using the separately sequenced CD4+ and CD8+ repertoires. TCRdb reran the public reads through fastp at Q25 and MiXCR, keeping productive beta chains. CDR3 protein sequences are deduplicated, and each keeps its most common genes and DNA. TCRdb's processing, not the authors', yielded these V and J calls. The sample table contains around 30,000 distinct CDR3 sequences; only one count was recorded for around 10% of them. Around 15% of the sample is held by the ten biggest clonotypes.

Reading the germline V gene gives CDR1 LGHNA and CDR2 YNFKEQ. The CDR3 starts with the cysteine, ends with the phenylalanine, and has 15 residues. The entry retains the CDR3 DNA only, 45 bases that are in frame from base 1. V sheds 0 bases and J sheds 3 bases, leaving 12 bases between their ends. The sample taken for sequencing was PBMCs or a T cell subset sorted from them (not recorded which). The rearranged chain carries TRBV4-2 and TRBJ2-7, with the D segment identity uncertain. This clonotype originated in an adult woman who had mild COVID-19 (a few samples of this study predate the infection). The sample titles of this study are shuffled in the database, so cell type and time point are left out; the donor was told from shared clones. This receptor has the CDR3 CASSQELPPNYEQYF. The DNA reads TGTGCCAGCAGCCAAGAGCTTCCGCCAAACTACGAGCAGTACTTC.